This T cell receptor beta chain was observed in a study of regulatory T cells in long-lasting Graves disease. Notes on the study in general: Patients whose Graves' disease persisted exhibited lower TCR diversity than those newly diagnosed. Thyroid tissue went unexamined; only peripheral blood was analyzed.

Building of the TCR beta libraries involved iRepertoire HTBI primers and Arm-PCR of CDR3 regions. One entry per CDR3 protein results from TCRdb running MiXCR on the multiplex PCR reads. This table holds about 620,000 distinct CDR3 sequences, roughly 15% found once. Indicated time point: newly diagnosed GD, antithyroid drugs for less than 3 months. TCR sequences were obtained from RNA taken from PBMCs. This clonotype was counted a few times. Its matching antigen is unknown. This sample also appeared in a second study, on T cells in Graves' hyperthyroidism and ophthalmopathy.

The material was peripheral blood mononuclear cells (PBMCs), obtained at new diagnosis, from a patient treated with antithyroid drugs. The TCR was taken from a woman under 40 with Graves disease.

The CDR3 reads CAWAGLAGTGELFF. The CDR3 DNA sequence: TGTGCCTGGGCGGGACTAGCGGGCACCGGGGAGCTGTTTTTT. The chain links TRBV30 to TRBJ2-2; 12 bases align to TRBD2. This CDR3 has 14 amino acids. The junction had 2 bases not matched to a gene; V was cut back by 5 bases and J by 4 bases. Germline CDR1 is GTSNPN and CDR2 is SVGIG (reference sequence).